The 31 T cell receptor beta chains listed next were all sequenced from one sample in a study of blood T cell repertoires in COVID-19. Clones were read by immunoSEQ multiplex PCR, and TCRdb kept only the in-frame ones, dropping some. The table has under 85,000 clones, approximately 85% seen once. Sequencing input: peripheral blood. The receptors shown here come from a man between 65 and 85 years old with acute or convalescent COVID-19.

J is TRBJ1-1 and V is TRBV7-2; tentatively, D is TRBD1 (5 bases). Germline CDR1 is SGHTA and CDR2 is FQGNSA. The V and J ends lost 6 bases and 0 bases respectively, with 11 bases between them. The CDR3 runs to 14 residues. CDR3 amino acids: CASSSGWMNTEAFF. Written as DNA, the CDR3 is TGTGCCAGCAGTTCAGGGTGGATGAACACTGAAGCTTTCTTT.

The CDR3 is CASSPYALDGTGGYYTF. DNA of the CDR3: TGTGCCAGCTCACCTTACGCCCTCGACGGGACAGGGGGCTACTACACCTTC. The rearrangement uses TRBV18 and TRBJ1-2; TRBD1 matches at 12 bases. Germline lookup yields CDR1 KGHSH and CDR2 LQKENI. Germline trimming cut 3 bases from V and 10 bases from J; bases unmatched to any gene: 15. The CDR3 length is 17 residues.

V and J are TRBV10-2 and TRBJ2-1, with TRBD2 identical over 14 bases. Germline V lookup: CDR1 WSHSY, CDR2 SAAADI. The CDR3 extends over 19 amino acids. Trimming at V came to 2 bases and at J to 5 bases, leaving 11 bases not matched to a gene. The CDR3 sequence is CASSETVTSGRGPNNEQFF. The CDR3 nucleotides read TGCGCCAGCAGTGAGACGGTGACTAGCGGGAGGGGCCCTAACAATGAGCAGTTCTTC.

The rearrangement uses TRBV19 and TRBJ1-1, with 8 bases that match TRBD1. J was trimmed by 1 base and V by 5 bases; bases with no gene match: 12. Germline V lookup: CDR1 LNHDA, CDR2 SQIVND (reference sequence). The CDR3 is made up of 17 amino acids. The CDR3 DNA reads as TGTGCCAGTAGTTTGACAGGGGACAGCCTTGCGAACACTGAAGCTTTCTTT. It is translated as CASSLTGDSLANTEAFF. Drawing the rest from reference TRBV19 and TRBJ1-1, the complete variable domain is DGGITQSPKYLFRKEGQNVTLSCEQNLNHDAMYWYRQDPGQGLRLIYYSQIVNDFQKGDIAEGYSVSREKKESFPLTVTSAQKNPTAFYLCASSLTGDSLANTEAFFGQGTRLTVV.

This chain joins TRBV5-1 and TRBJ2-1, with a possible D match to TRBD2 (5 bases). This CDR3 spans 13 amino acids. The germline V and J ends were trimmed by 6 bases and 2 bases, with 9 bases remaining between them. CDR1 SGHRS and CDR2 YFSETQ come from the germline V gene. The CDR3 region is CASNNGAYNEQFF. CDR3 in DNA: TGCGCCAGCAATAACGGGGCCTACAATGAGCAGTTCTTC.

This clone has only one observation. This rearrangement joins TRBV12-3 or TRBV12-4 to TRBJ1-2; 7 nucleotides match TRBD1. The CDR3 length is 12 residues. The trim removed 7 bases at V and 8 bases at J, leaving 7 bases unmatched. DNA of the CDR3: TGTGCCAGCACCACGGACAGGCGGGGCTACACCTTC. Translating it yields CASTTDRRGYTF.

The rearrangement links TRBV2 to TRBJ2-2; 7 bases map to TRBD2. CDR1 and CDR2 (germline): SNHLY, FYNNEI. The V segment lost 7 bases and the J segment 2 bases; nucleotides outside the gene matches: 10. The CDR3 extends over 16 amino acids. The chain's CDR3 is CASTGGPGLNTGELFF. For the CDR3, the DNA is TGTGCCAGCACTGGGGGACCGGGACTAAACACCGGGGAGCTGTTTTTT.

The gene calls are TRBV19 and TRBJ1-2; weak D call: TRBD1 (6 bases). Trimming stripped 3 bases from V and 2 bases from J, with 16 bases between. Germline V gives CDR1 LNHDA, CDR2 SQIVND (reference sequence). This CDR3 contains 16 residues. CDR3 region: CASSIASQGQNYGYTF. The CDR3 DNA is TGTGCCAGTAGTATCGCAAGCCAGGGGCAAAACTATGGCTACACCTTC.

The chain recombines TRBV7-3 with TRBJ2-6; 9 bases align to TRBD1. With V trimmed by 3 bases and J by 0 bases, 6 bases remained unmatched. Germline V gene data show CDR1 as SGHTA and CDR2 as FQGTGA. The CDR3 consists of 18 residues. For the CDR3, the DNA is TGTGCCAGCAGCTTGAGGGGACAGGGTAGCTCTGGGGCCAACGTCCTGACTTTC. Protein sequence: CASSLRGQGSSGANVLTF.

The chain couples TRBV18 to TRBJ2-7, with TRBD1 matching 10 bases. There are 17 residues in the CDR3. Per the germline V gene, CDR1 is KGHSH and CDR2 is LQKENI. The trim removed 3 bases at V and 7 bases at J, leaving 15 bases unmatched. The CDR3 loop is CASSPRMTGTGDREQYF. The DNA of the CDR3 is TGTGCCAGCTCACCCAGGATGACGGGGACAGGGGACCGGGAGCAGTACTTC.

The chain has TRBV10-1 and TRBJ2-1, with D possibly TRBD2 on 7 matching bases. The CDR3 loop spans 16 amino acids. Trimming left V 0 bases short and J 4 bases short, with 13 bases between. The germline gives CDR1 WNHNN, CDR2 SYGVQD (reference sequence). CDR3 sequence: CASSESKGGGYNEQFF. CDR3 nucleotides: TGCGCCAGCAGTGAGTCGAAAGGGGGGGGTTACAATGAGCAGTTCTTC.

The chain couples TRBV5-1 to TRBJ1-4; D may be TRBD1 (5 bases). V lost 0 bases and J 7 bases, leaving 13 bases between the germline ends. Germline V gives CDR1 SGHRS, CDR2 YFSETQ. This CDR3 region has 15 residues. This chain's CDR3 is CASSLGQISAEKLFF. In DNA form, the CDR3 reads TGCGCCAGCAGCTTGGGACAGATATCGGCTGAAAAACTGTTTTTT.

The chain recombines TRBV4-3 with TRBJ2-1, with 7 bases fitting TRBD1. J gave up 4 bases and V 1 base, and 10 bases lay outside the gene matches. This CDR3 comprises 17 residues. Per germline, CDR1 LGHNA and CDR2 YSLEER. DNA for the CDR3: TGCGCCAGCAGCCAAGGAAACTCAGGACAGGTGTACAATGAGCAGTTCTTC. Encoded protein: CASSQGNSGQVYNEQFF.

CDR3 protein: CASSPGTDTQYF. The CDR3 DNA reads TGTGCCAGCAGCCCAGGCACAGATACGCAGTATTTT. V gene TRBV3-1 (or the pseudogene TRBV3-2) combines with J gene TRBJ2-3; D gene unclear. Deletions cut 4 bases from V and 1 base from J, with 3 bases between. Germline values: CDR1 LGHDT, CDR2 YNNKEL (reference sequence). The length of the CDR3 is 12 residues.

CDR3 sequence (DNA): TGTGCCAGCAGCACCCCCGGGACAGGGTCCTACGAGCAGTACTTC. Its translation: CASSTPGTGSYEQYF. This rearrangement joins TRBV7-2 to TRBJ2-7, with TRBD1 matching 9 bases. The germline V gene has CDR1 SGHTA and CDR2 FQGNSA. With 5 bases clipped from V and 1 base from J, the junction kept 6 bases outside the gene matches. The CDR3 length is 15 residues.

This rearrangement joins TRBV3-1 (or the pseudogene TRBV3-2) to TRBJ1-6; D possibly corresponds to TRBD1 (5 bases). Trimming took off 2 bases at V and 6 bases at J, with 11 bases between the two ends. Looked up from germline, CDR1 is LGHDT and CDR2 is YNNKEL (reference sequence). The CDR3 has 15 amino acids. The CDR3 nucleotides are TGTGCCAGCAGCCAATCTTCAGGGCTTAATTCACCCCTCCACTTT. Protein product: CASSQSSGLNSPLHF.

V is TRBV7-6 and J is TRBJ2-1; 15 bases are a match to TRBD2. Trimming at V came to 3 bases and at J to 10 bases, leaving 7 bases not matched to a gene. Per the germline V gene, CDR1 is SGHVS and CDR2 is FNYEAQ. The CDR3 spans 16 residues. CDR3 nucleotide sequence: TGTGCCAGCAGCTTCGGACTAGCGGGGGGGCAGAGCGAGCAGTTCTTC. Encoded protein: CASSFGLAGGQSEQFF.

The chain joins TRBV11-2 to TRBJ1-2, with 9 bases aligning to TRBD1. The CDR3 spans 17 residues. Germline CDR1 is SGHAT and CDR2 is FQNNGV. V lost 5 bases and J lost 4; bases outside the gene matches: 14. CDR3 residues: CASSPGQGRGVSYGYTF. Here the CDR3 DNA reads TGTGCCAGCAGCCCCGGACAGGGGCGCGGGGTGAGCTATGGCTACACCTTC.

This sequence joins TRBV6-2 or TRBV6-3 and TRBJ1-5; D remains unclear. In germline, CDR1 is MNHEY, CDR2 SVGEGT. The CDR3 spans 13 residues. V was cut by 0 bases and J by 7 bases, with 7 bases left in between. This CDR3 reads CASSYSREQPQHF. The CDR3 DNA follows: TGTGCCAGCAGTTACTCGAGGGAACAGCCCCAGCATTTT.

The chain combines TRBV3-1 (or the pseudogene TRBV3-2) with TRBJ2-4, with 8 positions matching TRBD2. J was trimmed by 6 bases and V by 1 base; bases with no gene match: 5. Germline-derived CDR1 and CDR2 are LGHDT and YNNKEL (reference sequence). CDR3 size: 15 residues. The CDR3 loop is CASSQGFSGTNIQYF. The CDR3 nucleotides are TGTGCCAGCAGCCAAGGGTTTAGCGGGACAAACATTCAGTACTTC.

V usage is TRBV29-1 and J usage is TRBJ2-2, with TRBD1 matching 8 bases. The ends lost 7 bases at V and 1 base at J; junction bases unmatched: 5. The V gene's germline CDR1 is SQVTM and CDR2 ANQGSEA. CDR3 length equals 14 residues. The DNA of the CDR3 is TGCAGCGCCGTAGACAGGGGGAACACCGGGGAGCTGTTTTTT. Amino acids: CSAVDRGNTGELFF.

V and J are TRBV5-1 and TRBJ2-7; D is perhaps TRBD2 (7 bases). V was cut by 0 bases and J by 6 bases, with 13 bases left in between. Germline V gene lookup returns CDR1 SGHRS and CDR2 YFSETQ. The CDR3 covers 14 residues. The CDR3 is CASSLDRGGAEQYF. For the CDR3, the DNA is TGCGCCAGCAGCTTGGATAGGGGGGGCGCCGAGCAGTACTTC.

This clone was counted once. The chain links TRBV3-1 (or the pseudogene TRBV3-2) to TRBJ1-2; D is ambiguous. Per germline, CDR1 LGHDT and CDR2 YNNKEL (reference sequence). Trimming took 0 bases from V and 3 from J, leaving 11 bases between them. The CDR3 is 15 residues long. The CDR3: CASSQDRGIYYGYTF. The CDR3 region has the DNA TGTGCCAGCAGCCAAGATCGCGGGATCTACTATGGCTACACCTTC.

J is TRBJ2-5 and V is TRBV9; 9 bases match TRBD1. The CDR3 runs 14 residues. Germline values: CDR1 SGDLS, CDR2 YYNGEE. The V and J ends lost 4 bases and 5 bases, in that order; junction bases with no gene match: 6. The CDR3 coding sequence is TGTGCCAGCAGCCTAGGGACAGGGAGGGAGACCCAGTACTTC. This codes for CASSLGTGRETQYF.

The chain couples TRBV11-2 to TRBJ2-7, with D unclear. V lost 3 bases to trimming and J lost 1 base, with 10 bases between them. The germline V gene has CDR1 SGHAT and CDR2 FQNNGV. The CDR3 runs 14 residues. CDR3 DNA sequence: TGTGCCAGCAGCTTTGCCCGAGATTCCTACGAGCAGTACTTC. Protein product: CASSFARDSYEQYF.

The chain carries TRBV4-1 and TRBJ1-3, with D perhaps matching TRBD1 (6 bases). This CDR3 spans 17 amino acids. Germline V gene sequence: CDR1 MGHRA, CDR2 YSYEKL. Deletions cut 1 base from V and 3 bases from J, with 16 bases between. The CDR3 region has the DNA TGCGCCAGCAGCCAAGGAAGAGGACAGCTTTATGGAAACACCATATATTTT. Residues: CASSQGRGQLYGNTIYF.

The CDR3 here is CASSIGGGYEQYF. CDR3 sequence (DNA): TGTGCCAGTAGTATAGGGGGAGGCTACGAGCAGTACTTC. The chain combines TRBV19 with TRBJ2-7; D is perhaps TRBD2 (6 bases). Trimming left V 1 base short and J 3 bases short, with 7 bases between. Looked up from germline, CDR1 is LNHDA and CDR2 is SQIVND (reference sequence). The CDR3 covers 13 residues.

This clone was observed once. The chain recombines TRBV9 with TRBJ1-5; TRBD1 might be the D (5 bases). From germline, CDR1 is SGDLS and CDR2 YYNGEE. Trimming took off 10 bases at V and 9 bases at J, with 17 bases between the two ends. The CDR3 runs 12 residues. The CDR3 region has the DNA TGTGCCTCTGGGGGGGAAATTCTGCCCCAGCATTTT. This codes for CASGGEILPQHF.

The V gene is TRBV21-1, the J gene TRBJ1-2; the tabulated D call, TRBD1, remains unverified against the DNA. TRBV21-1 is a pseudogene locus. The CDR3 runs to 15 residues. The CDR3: CASSKASDRVEGYTF. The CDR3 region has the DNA TGTGCCAGCAGCAAAGCCTCAGACAGGGTTGAGGGCTACACCTTC.

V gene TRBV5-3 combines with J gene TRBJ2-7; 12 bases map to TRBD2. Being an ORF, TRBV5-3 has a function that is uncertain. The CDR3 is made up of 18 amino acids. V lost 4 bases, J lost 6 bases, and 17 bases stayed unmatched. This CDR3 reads CARSTARLAGGPRPEQYF. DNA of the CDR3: TGTGCCAGAAGCACGGCCCGGCTAGCGGGAGGGCCTCGACCCGAGCAGTACTTC.

CDR3 region: CASSLGQESYGYTF. CDR3 in DNA: TGCGCCAGCAGCTTGGGGCAGGAATCCTATGGCTACACCTTC. This rearrangement joins TRBV5-1 to TRBJ1-2; D gene uncertain. The CDR3 sequence is 14 residues long. V lost 0 bases and J lost 4, with 10 bases in between. Germline V CDR1 and CDR2: SGHRS, YFSETQ.